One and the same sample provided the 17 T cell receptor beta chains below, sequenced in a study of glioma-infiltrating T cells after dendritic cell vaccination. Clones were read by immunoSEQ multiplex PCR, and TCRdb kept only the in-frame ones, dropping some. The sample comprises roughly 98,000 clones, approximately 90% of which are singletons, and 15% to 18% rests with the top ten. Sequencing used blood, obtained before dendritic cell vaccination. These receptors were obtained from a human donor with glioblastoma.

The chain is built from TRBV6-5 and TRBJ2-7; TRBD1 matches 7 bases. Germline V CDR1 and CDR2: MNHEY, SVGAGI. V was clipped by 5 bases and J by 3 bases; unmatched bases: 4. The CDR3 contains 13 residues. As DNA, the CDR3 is TGTGCCAGCAGTCCCGACAGGGACTACGAGCAGTACTTC. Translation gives CASSPDRDYEQYF.

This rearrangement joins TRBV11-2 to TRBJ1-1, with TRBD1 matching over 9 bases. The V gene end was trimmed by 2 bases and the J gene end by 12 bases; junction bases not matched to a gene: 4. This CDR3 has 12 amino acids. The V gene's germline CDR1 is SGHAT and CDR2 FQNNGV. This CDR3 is CASSLSGTGTFF. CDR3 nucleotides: TGTGCCAGCAGCTTATCCGGGACAGGGACTTTCTTT.

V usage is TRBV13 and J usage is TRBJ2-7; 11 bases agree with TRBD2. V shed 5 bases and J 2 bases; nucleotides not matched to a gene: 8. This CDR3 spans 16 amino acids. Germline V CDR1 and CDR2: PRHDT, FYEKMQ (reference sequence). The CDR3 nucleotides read TGTGCCAGCAGCGAGTTTAGCGGGGGGGCTACCTACGAGCAGTACTTC. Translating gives CASSEFSGGATYEQYF. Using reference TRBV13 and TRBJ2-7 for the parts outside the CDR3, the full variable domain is AAGVIQSPRHLIKEKRETATLKCYPIPRHDTVYWYQQGPGQDPQFLISFYEKMQSDKGSIPDRFSAQQFSDYHSELNMSSLELGDSALYFCASSEFSGGATYEQYFGPGTRLTVT.

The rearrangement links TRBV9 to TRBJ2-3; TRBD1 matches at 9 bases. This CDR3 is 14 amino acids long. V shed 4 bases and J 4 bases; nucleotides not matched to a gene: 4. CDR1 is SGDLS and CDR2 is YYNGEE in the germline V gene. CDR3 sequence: CASSQGTGPDTQYF. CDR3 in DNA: TGTGCCAGCAGCCAGGGGACAGGGCCAGATACGCAGTATTTT.

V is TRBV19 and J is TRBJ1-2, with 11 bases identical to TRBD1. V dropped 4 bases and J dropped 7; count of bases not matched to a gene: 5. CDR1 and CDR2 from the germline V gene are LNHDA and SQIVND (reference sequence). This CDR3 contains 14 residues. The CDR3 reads CASSTGQGAAGYTF. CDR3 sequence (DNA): TGTGCCAGTAGTACCGGACAGGGGGCCGCTGGCTACACCTTC.

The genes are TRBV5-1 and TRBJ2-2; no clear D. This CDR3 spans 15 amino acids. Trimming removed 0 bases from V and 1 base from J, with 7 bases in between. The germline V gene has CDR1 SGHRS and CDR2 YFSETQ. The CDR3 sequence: CASSLELVNTGELFF. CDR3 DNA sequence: TGCGCCAGCAGCTTGGAGCTCGTGAACACCGGGGAGCTGTTTTTT.

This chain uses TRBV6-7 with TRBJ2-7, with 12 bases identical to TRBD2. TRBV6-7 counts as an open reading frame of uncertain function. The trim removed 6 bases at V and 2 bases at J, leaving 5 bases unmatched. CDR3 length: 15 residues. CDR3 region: CASSKGLAGTYEQYF. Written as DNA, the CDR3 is TGTGCCAGCAGCAAAGGACTAGCGGGGACCTACGAGCAGTACTTC.

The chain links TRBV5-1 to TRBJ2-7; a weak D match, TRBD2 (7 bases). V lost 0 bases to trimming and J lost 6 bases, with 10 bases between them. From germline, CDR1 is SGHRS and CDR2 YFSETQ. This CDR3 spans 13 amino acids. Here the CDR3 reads CASSLGRGAEQYF. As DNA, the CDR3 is TGCGCCAGCAGCTTGGGACGGGGGGCCGAGCAGTACTTC.

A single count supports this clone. The DNA for the CDR3 is TGTGCCAGCTCACCCAGGGGGCCCTTCTACGAGCAGTACTTC. Its translation: CASSPRGPFYEQYF. The rearrangement uses TRBV18 and TRBJ2-7; 8 nucleotides agree with TRBD1. Trimming at V came to 3 bases and at J to 3 bases, leaving 4 bases not matched to a gene. CDR3 length: 14 residues. CDR1 and CDR2 (germline): KGHSH, LQKENI.

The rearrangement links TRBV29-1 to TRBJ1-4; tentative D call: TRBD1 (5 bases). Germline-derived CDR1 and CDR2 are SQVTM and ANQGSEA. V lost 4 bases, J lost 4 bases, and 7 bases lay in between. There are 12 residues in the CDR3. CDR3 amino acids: CSVGRVNEKLFF. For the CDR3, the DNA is TGCAGCGTTGGCAGGGTTAATGAAAAACTGTTTTTT.

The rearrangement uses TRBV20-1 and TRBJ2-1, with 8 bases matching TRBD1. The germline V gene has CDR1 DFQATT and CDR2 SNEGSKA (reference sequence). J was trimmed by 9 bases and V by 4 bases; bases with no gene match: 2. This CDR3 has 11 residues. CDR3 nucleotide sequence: TGCAGTGCTACCCAGGGGGCTGAGCAGTTCTTC. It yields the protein CSATQGAEQFF.

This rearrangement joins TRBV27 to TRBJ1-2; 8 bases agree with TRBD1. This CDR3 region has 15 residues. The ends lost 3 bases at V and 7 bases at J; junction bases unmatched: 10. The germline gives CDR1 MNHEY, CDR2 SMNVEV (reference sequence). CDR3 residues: CASSLFGTGKSGYTF. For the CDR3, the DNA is TGTGCCAGCAGTTTGTTTGGGACAGGTAAAAGTGGCTACACCTTC.

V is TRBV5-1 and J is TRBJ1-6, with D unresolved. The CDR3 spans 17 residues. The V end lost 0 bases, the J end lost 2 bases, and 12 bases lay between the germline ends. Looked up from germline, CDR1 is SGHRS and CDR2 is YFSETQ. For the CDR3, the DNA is TGCGCCAGCAGCTTGGCCTCCGGGGAGCCCTATAATTCACCCCTCCACTTT. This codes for CASSLASGEPYNSPLHF.

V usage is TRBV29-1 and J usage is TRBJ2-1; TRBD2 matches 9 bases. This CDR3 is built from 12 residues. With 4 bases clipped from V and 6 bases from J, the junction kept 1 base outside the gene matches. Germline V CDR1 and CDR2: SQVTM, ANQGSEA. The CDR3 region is CSVGTSVNEQFF. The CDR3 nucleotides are TGCAGCGTTGGGACTAGCGTCAATGAGCAGTTCTTC.

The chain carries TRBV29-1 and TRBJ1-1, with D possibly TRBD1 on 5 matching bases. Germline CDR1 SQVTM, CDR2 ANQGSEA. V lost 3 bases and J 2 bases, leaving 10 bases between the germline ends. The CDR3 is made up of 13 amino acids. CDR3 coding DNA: TGCAGCGTTGAGGTACAGGCTAACACTGAAGCTTTCTTT. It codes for CSVEVQANTEAFF.

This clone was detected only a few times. CDR3 bases: TGTGCCAGCTCAAAGAGCTCCTACGAGCAGTACTTC. Amino acids: CASSKSSYEQYF. The chain employs TRBV18 and TRBJ2-7; no firm D call. V gave up 5 bases and J gave up 0 bases, with 5 bases separating them. Germline V gene sequence: CDR1 KGHSH, CDR2 LQKENI. The CDR3 totals 12 residues.

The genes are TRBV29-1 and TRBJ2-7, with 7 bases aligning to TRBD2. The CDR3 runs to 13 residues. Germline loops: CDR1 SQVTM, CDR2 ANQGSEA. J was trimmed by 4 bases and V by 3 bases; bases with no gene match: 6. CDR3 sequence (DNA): TGCAGCGTTGAGGGGGAGGGCGGGTACGAGCAGTACTTC. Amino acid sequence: CSVEGEGGYEQYF.